This T cell receptor (beta chain) comes out of a study of Ad26.COV2.S vaccination and SARS-CoV-2 variants. As for the study in general: Of the COV1001 trial arms, the Ad26.COV2.S arm included the donor. Ad26.COV2.S given intramuscularly, once or twice 56 days apart. Study conclusions and caveats: Breadth measured for non-spike TCRs was similar across vaccine and placebo recipients.

Comment on this clone: Antigen specificity is unknown. Other DNA sequences in this specimen translate into the identical CDR3.

Treatment here: 15 to 20 received Ad26.COV2.S at low or high dose, single or two shots; 5 received placebo; per-sample allocation not given. Repertoires come from day 63 after the first vaccine or placebo injection. Aged 18-55 years, donor was enrolled in Boston in the early 2020s. The method was immunoSEQ multiplex PCR; TCRdb's version includes in-frame clones alone and lacks a portion of them. The sample holds about 280,000 clones, 87% seen once. The CDR3 extends over 14 amino acids. Trimming cost V 3 bases and J 0 bases, with 7 bases left between them. Germline V gives CDR1 SGHTA, CDR2 FQGTGA. The chain employs TRBV7-3 and TRBJ2-3; D is perhaps TRBD1 (5 bases). Material: peripheral blood, obtained in a trial of Ad26.COV2.S vaccine versus placebo. This receptor was identified in a person aged 18-60 years who received the Ad26.COV2.S COVID-19 vaccine or a placebo. Written as DNA, the CDR3 is TGTGCCAGCAGCTTGGGGCCTAGCACAGATACGCAGTATTTT. Amino acid sequence: CASSLGPSTDTQYF.